What follows are 8 T cell receptor beta chains derived from one specimen sequenced in a study of vaccination effects on CD4 cells after COVID-19. Their antigens remain unidentified. Pools of viral peptides were used by the ViraFEST assay to expand antigen-specific CD4+ T cells ahead of sequencing. It was after roughly 11 days of culture that CD4+ T cells were isolated. Participants were given two doses of BNT162b2 or mRNA-1273 vaccine. Using immunoSEQ multiplex PCR, the repertoire was profiled, and TCRdb retains in-frame clones only, with some absent. The sample lists under 40,000 clones, 70% to 85% occurring once. Here the sequenced sample was CD4+ T cells from PBMCs cultured with HCoV-NL63 spike peptides, taken after COVID-19 vaccination. The receptor source for this set is a human donor who received a COVID-19 vaccine. Some clones in this sample may be carry-over from other donors' samples.

The rearrangement links TRBV6-5 to TRBJ1-6; 7 nucleotides agree with TRBD1. The CDR3 covers 13 residues. Germline assignment: CDR1 MNHEY and CDR2 SVGAGI. V was pared by 10 bases and J by 10 bases, with 10 bases of the junction left unmatched. In nucleotides, the CDR3 is TGTGCCACCTCGACAGGGACGGGATCACCCCTCCACTTT. It translates to CATSTGTGSPLHF.

Only one count was recorded for this clone. V is TRBV4-3 and J is TRBJ1-5; D call uncertain. Trimming took off 0 bases at V and 4 bases at J, with 10 bases between the two ends. This CDR3 has 15 amino acids. Germline loops: CDR1 LGHNA, CDR2 YSLEER. The CDR3 DNA is TGCGCCAGCAGCCAAGAAGCCCAGTTTAATCAGCCCCAGCATTTT. Protein sequence: CASSQEAQFNQPQHF.

This rearrangement joins TRBV2 to TRBJ1-5; D is unclear. This CDR3 has 13 amino acids. Between the trimmed V and J ends, which lost 8 bases and 3 bases, there was a span of 11 bases. Germline CDR1 SNHLY, CDR2 FYNNEI. The CDR3: CASEEDNNQPQHF. CDR3 sequence (DNA): TGTGCCAGCGAAGAGGATAACAATCAGCCCCAGCATTTT.

The chain uses TRBV19 and TRBJ1-2; TRBD1 agrees at 7 bases. V gave up 4 bases and J gave up 6 bases; unmatched junction bases: 8. The length of the CDR3 is 14 residues. The germline V gene has CDR1 LNHDA and CDR2 SQIVND (reference sequence). The CDR3 loop reads CASSRTGTADGYTF. The CDR3 DNA follows: TGTGCCAGTAGTAGAACCGGGACAGCTGATGGCTACACCTTC. Combining the CDR3 with reference TRBV19 and TRBJ1-2 gives the whole variable domain DGGITQSPKYLFRKEGQNVTLSCEQNLNHDAMYWYRQDPGQGLRLIYYSQIVNDFQKGDIAEGYSVSREKKESFPLTVTSAQKNPTAFYLCASSRTGTADGYTFGSGTRLTVV.

The chain carries TRBV2 and TRBJ2-2; 7 bases agree with TRBD1. Trimming cost V 8 bases and J 1 base; bases outside gene matches: 4. The germline V gene encodes CDR1 SNHLY and CDR2 FYNNEI. The CDR3 is 14 amino acids. The CDR3 loop reads CASGTGENTGELFF. DNA of the CDR3: TGTGCCAGCGGAACAGGGGAGAACACCGGGGAGCTGTTTTTT. The full variable domain, completed using reference TRBV2 and TRBJ2-2, is EPEVTQTPSHQVTQMGQEVILRCVPISNHLYFYWYRQILGQKVEFLVSFYNNEISEKSEIFDDQFSVERPDGSNFTLKIRSTKLEDSAMYFCASGTGENTGELFFGEGSRLTVL.

This chain uses TRBV11-3 with TRBJ2-1; 9 nucleotides line up with TRBD1. CDR1 and CDR2 from the germline V gene are SGHNT and YENEEA. Germline trimming cut 5 bases from V and 6 bases from J; bases unmatched to any gene: 8. The CDR3 totals 15 residues. The CDR3 region has the DNA TGTGCCAGCAGCGAGGGGACAGGGACGGGCAATGAGCAGTTCTTC. Residues: CASSEGTGTGNEQFF.

The V gene is TRBV18, the J gene TRBJ2-1, with D unresolved. The germline CDR1 and CDR2 sequences are KGHSH and LQKENI. The germline V and J ends were trimmed by 3 bases and 7 bases, with 10 bases remaining between them. CDR3 length: 13 residues. As DNA, the CDR3 is TGTGCCAGCTCACCCTCCCATGGGAATGAGCAGTTCTTC. Protein sequence: CASSPSHGNEQFF.

The CDR3 here is CSVCKGQKIPEAFF. CDR3 nucleotides: TGCAGCGTCTGCAAGGGACAGAAGATCCCTGAAGCTTTCTTT. V usage is TRBV29-1 and J usage is TRBJ1-1, with 7 positions matching TRBD1. Germline CDR1 SQVTM, CDR2 ANQGSEA. Germline trimming cut 6 bases from V and 6 bases from J; bases unmatched to any gene: 13. The CDR3 runs to 14 residues.